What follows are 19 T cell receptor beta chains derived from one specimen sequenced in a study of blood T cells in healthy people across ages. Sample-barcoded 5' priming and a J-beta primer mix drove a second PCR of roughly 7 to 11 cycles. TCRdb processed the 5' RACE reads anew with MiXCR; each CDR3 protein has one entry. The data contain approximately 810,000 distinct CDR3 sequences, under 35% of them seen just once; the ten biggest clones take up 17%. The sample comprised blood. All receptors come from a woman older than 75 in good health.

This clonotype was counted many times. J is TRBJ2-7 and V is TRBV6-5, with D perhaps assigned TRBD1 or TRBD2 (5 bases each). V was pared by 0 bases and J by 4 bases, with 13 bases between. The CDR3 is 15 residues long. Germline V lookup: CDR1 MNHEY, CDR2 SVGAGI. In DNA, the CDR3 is TGTGCCAGCAGTTACTCGCGAGGGGTTAAGTACGAGCAGTACTTC. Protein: CASSYSRGVKYEQYF.

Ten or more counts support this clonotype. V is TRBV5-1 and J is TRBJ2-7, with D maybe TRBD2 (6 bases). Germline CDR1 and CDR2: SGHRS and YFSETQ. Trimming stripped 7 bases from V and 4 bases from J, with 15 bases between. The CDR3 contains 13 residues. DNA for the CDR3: TGCGCCAGCGCCCGGGACTCCATGTACGAGCAGTACTTC. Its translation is CASARDSMYEQYF.

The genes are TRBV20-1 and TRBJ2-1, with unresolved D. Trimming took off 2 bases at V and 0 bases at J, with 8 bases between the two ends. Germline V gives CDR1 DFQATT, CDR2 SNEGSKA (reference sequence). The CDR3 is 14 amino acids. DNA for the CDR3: TGCAGTGCTAGACCCTCCTACTCCTACAATGAGCAGTTCTTC. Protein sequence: CSARPSYSYNEQFF.

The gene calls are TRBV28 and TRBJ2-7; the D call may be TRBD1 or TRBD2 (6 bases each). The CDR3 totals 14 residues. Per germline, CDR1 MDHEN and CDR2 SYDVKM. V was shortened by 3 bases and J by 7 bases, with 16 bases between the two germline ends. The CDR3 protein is CASSLSRGLGEQYF. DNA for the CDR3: TGTGCCAGCAGTTTGTCACGGGGGCTAGGAGAGCAGTACTTC.

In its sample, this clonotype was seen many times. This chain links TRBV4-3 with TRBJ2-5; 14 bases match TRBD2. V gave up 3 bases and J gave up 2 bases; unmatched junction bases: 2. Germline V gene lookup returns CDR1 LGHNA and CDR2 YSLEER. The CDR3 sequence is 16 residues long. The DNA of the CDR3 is TGCGCCAGCAGCCAGGGACTAGCGGGGGAACAAGAGACCCAGTACTTC. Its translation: CASSQGLAGEQETQYF.

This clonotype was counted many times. CDR3: CAIRGGLGLAGTDTQYF. The CDR3 nucleotides read TGTGCCATCCGAGGGGGCCTCGGACTAGCCGGGACAGATACGCAGTATTTT. The chain combines TRBV10-3 with TRBJ2-3; possibly TRBD2 for D (8 bases). This CDR3 has 17 amino acids. V was shortened by 8 bases and J by 3 bases, with 24 bases between the two germline ends. Germline loops: CDR1 ENHRY, CDR2 SYGVKD.

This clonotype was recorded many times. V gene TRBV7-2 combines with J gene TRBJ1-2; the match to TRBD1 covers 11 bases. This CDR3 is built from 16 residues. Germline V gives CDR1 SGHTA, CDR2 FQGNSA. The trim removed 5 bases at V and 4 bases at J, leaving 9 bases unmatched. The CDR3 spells CASSLGGGQGGYGYTF. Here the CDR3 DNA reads TGTGCCAGCAGCCTAGGCGGGGGACAGGGGGGCTATGGCTACACCTTC.

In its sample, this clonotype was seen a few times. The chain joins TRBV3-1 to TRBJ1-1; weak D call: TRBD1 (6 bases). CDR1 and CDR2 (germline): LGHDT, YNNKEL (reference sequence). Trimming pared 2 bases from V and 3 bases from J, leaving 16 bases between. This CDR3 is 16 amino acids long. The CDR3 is CASSQLHGGADTEAFF. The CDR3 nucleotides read TGTGCCAGCAGCCAACTCCACGGGGGGGCTGACACTGAAGCTTTCTTT.

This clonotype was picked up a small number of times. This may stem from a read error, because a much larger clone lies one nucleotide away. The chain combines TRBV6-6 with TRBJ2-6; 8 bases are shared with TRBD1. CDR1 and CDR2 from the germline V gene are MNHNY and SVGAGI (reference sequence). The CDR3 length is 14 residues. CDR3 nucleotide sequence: TGTGCCAGCAGTCCCCAGGGGGCTGCCAACGTCCGGACTTTC. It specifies CASSPQGAANVRTF.

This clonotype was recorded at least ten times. This CDR3 is CASSKIYRRDPYNEQFF. The CDR3, as DNA: TGTGCCAGCAGCAAAATCTATAGGCGAGACCCCTACAATGAGCAGTTCTTC. This chain links TRBV21-1 with TRBJ2-1. TRBV21-1 is a known pseudogene. The CDR3 spans 17 residues.

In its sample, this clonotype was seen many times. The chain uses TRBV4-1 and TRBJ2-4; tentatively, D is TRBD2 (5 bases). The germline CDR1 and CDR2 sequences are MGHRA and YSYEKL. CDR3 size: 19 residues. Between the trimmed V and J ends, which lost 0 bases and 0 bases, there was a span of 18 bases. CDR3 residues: CASSQDKLRADLAKNIQYF. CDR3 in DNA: TGCGCCAGCAGCCAAGATAAGCTTAGGGCGGACTTAGCCAAAAACATTCAGTACTTC.

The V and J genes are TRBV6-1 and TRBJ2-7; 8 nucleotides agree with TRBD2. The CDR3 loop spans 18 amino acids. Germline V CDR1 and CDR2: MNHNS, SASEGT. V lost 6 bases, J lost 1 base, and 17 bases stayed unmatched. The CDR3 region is CASSVGRGAGAVSYEQYF. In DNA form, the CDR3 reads TGTGCCAGCAGCGTAGGGCGGGGAGCGGGGGCGGTGTCCTACGAGCAGTACTTC.

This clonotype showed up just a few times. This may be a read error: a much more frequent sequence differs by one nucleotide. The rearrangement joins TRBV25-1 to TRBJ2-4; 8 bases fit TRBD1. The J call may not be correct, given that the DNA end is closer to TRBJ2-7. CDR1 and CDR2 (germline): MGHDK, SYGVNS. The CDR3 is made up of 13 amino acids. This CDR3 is CASSEHTGGEQYF. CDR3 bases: TGTGCCAGCAGTGAACATACAGGGGGCGAGCAGTACTTC.

This CDR3 is CASSRTGPNTEAFF. For the CDR3, the DNA is TGTGCCAGCAGTAGGACAGGGCCAAACACTGAAGCTTTCTTT. The rearrangement joins TRBV6-6 to TRBJ1-1; 8 bases align to TRBD1. The length of the CDR3 is 14 residues. Unmatched junction bases numbered 4, after V lost 5 bases and J lost 2 bases. From germline, CDR1 is MNHNY and CDR2 SVGAGI (reference sequence).

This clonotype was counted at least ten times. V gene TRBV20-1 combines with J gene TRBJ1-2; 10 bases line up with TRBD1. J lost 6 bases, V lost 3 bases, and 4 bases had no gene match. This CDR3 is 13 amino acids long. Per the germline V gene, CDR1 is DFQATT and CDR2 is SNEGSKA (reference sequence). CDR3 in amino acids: CSARDRGINGYTF. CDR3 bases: TGCAGTGCTAGGGACAGGGGGATTAATGGCTACACCTTC.

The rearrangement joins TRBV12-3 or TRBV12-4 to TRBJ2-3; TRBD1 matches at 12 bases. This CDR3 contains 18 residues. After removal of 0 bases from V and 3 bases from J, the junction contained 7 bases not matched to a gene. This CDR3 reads CASSLALGQGAQTDTQYF. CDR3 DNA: TGTGCCAGCAGTTTAGCGTTGGGACAGGGGGCTCAAACAGATACGCAGTATTTT.

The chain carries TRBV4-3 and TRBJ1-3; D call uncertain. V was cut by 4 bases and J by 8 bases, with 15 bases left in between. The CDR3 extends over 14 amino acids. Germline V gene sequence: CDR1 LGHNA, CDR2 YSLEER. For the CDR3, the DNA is TGCGCCAGCAGCCCCGATAGAGGAGTTTACACCATATATTTT. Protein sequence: CASSPDRGVYTIYF.

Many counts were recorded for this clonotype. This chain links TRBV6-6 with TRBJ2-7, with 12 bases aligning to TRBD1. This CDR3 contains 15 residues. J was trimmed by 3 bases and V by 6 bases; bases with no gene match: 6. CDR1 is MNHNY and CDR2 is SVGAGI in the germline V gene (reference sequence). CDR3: CASRVGQGANYEQYF. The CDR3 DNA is TGTGCCAGCAGGGTGGGACAGGGGGCCAACTACGAGCAGTACTTC.

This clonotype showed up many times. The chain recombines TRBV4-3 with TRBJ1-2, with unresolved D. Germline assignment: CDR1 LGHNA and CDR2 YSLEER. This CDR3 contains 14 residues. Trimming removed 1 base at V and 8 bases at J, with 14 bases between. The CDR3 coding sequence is TGCGCCAGCAGCCAAGGAGAATCTTGGCAAGGCTACACCTTC. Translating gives CASSQGESWQGYTF.